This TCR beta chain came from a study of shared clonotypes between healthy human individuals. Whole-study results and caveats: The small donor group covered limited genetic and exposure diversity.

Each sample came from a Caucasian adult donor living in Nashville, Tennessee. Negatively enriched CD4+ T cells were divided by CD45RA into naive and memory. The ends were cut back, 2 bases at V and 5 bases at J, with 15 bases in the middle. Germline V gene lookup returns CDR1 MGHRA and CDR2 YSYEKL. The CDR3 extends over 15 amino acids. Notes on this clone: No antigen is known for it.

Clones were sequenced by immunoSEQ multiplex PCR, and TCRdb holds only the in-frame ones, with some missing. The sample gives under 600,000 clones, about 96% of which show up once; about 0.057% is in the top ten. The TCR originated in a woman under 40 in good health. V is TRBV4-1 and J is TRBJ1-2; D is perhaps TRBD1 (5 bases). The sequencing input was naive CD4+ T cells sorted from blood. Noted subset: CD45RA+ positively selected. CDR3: CASSQSSQGAYGYTF. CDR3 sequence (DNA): TGCGCCAGCAGCCAAAGCTCTCAAGGGGCTTATGGCTACACCTTC.